The 21 T cell receptor beta chains below all came from one sample that was sequenced in a study of T cell responses to AZD1222 COVID-19 vaccine. Repertoires were generated with immunoSEQ multiplex PCR, while TCRdb's copy carries only in-frame clones and drops some. The data hold roughly 72,000 clones, with about 87% observed a single time. The source was peripheral blood, collected 28 days after the second dose of the MenACWY control vaccine. The receptors were sampled from an adult who received the MenACWY meningococcal vaccine as a control.

The CDR3 is CASSQGKGKETQYF. The CDR3 DNA reads TGTGCCAGCAGCCAAGGAAAGGGCAAAGAGACCCAGTACTTC. The chain has TRBV3-1 (or the pseudogene TRBV3-2) and TRBJ2-5; no clear D. This CDR3 comprises 14 residues. Germline CDR1 and CDR2: LGHDT and YNNKEL (reference sequence). Trimming took off 1 base at V and 3 bases at J, with 9 bases between the two ends.

V usage is TRBV13 and J usage is TRBJ2-6; no clear D. With 5 bases removed from V and 0 bases from J, the gap between germline ends came to 11 bases. Per germline, CDR1 PRHDT and CDR2 FYEKMQ (reference sequence). The CDR3 spans 16 residues. For the CDR3, the DNA is TGTGCCAGCAGCCTCCCTAGGTTCTCTGGGGCCAACGTCCTGACTTTC. Residues: CASSLPRFSGANVLTF.

The genes are TRBV6-2 or TRBV6-3 and TRBJ1-1, with 9 nucleotides matching TRBD1. The CDR3 contains 14 residues. Germline values: CDR1 MNHEY, CDR2 SVGEGT. The ends lost 7 bases at V and 5 bases at J; junction bases unmatched: 8. The CDR3 coding sequence is TGTGCCAGCACCCCCAACGGACAGGGGACTGAAGCTTTCTTT. The encoded protein is CASTPNGQGTEAFF.

There are a few counts of this clone. The junction departs from the called germline gene at one end, perhaps through a read error. The chain recombines TRBV28 with TRBJ1-1; D perhaps matches TRBD1 (5 bases). Germline CDR1 is MDHEN and CDR2 is SYDVKM. The CDR3 extends over 13 amino acids. CDR3 DNA: TGTGCCAGCATTTTAGGACAGAACACTGAAGCTTTCTTT. It yields the protein CASILGQNTEAFF.

The chain couples TRBV13 to TRBJ2-5, with 8 positions matching TRBD2. V shed 2 bases and J 0 bases; nucleotides not matched to a gene: 8. Germline V gene sequence: CDR1 PRHDT, CDR2 FYEKMQ (reference sequence). This CDR3 has 17 residues. The CDR3 here is CASSLSSGGPYQETQYF. As DNA, the CDR3 is TGTGCCAGCAGCTTATCGAGCGGGGGTCCGTACCAAGAGACCCAGTACTTC.

The chain employs TRBV15 and TRBJ1-1; D unresolved. With 0 bases removed from V and 0 bases from J, the gap between germline ends came to 8 bases. Germline CDR1 LNHNV, CDR2 YYDKDF (reference sequence). CDR3 length: 15 residues. As DNA, the CDR3 is TGTGCCACCAGCAGAGATTTAGGGTTGAACACTGAAGCTTTCTTT. Translation: CATSRDLGLNTEAFF.

This clone was counted a few times. The chain combines TRBV18 with TRBJ2-5, with TRBD2 matching 10 bases. The CDR3 consists of 16 residues. Unmatched junction bases numbered 4, after V lost 0 bases and J lost 3 bases. CDR1 is KGHSH, CDR2 LQKENI, per germline. CDR3 residues: CASSPPGLAGEETQYF. The DNA for the CDR3 is TGTGCCAGCTCACCACCAGGCCTAGCGGGGGAAGAGACCCAGTACTTC.

The chain is built from TRBV6-6 and TRBJ2-3; TRBD2 agrees at 12 bases. The germline gives CDR1 MNHNY, CDR2 SVGAGI (reference sequence). CDR3 length equals 16 residues. Unmatched junction bases numbered 5, after V lost 6 bases and J lost 1 base. CDR3 nucleotide sequence: TGTGCCAGCAGGCCGAGACTAGCGGGGGGCACAGATACGCAGTATTTT. Protein: CASRPRLAGGTDTQYF.

The chain joins TRBV7-8 to TRBJ1-5; TRBD1 matches 7 bases. The CDR3 is 15 residues long. The V gene end was trimmed by 1 base and the J gene end by 6 bases; junction bases not matched to a gene: 6. Germline CDR1 reads SGHVS; CDR2 reads FQNEAQ. The CDR3: CASSLGRGTAQPQHF. CDR3 nucleotide sequence: TGTGCCAGCAGCTTAGGCAGGGGGACCGCTCAGCCCCAGCATTTT.

The V gene is TRBV7-6, the J gene TRBJ2-7, with 9 bases matching TRBD1. Looked up from germline, CDR1 is SGHVS and CDR2 is FNYEAQ. V was clipped by 4 bases and J by 4 bases; unmatched bases: 14. The CDR3 runs 17 residues. The CDR3 DNA reads TGTGCCAGCAGCTCCGGTGGTAGACAGGGGGGTAGGTACGAGCAGTACTTC. Translation gives CASSSGGRQGGRYEQYF. Full variable domain (missing parts from reference TRBV7-6 and TRBJ2-7): GAGVSQSPRYKVTKRGQDVALRCDPISGHVSLYWYRQALGQGPEFLTYFNYEAQQDKSGLPNDRFSAERPEGSISTLTIQRTEQRDSAMYRCASSSGGRQGGRYEQYFGPGTRLTVT.

The V gene is TRBV3-1 (or the pseudogene TRBV3-2), the J gene TRBJ1-1; D possibly corresponds to TRBD1 (5 bases). Trimming cost V 5 bases and J 4 bases, with 8 bases left between them. The CDR3 is made up of 12 amino acids. Germline CDR1 reads LGHDT; CDR2 reads YNNKEL (reference sequence). The CDR3 DNA follows: TGTGCCAGCAGCGCAGGGACCACTGAAGCTTTCTTT. It translates to CASSAGTTEAFF.

The V gene is TRBV30, the J gene TRBJ2-1; D may be TRBD2 (6 bases). This CDR3 is built from 14 residues. The germline gives CDR1 GTSNPN, CDR2 SVGIG (reference sequence). Trimming took off 0 bases at V and 8 bases at J, with 14 bases between the two ends. The CDR3 is CAWSVGGGTDEQFF. The CDR3 coding sequence is TGTGCCTGGAGTGTAGGAGGAGGGACGGATGAGCAGTTCTTC.

This clone is termed large. The genes are TRBV7-9 and TRBJ2-7, with D unclear. The germline CDR1 and CDR2 sequences are SEHNR and FQNEAQ (reference sequence). There are 14 residues in the CDR3. V dropped 2 bases and J dropped 1 base, with 9 bases sitting between them. The CDR3 is CASSLSGLSYEQYF. The CDR3 DNA sequence: TGTGCCAGCAGCTTATCCGGGTTATCCTACGAGCAGTACTTC.

This chain connects TRBV18 to TRBJ1-4; TRBD1 might be the D (6 bases). V lost 5 bases and J 3 bases, leaving 16 bases between the germline ends. CDR3 length: 16 amino acids. The germline CDR1 and CDR2 sequences are KGHSH and LQKENI. In DNA form, the CDR3 reads TGTGCCAGCTCATCACAGGTCCAGGGGCCTAATGAAAAACTGTTTTTT. Residues: CASSSQVQGPNEKLFF.

The chain combines TRBV6-5 with TRBJ1-5; TRBD1 is a possible D gene (5 bases). CDR3 length: 15 residues. From germline, CDR1 is MNHEY and CDR2 SVGAGI. V was clipped by 6 bases and J by 3 bases, with 15 bases between them. DNA for the CDR3: TGTGCCAGCAGACGGGAAGGGGCCGTCAATCAGCCCCAGCATTTT. Translation: CASRREGAVNQPQHF.

The V and J genes are TRBV2 and TRBJ1-2; possible D gene TRBD1, 5 bases. CDR3 length: 14 residues. Germline loops: CDR1 SNHLY, CDR2 FYNNEI. V was pared by 4 bases and J by 3 bases, with 12 bases between. CDR3: CASSGGGVDYGYTF. As DNA, the CDR3 is TGTGCCAGCAGTGGCGGGGGGGTAGACTATGGCTACACCTTC.

The chain couples TRBV5-1 to TRBJ2-3; D is possibly TRBD1 (5 bases). The CDR3 totals 15 residues. V gave up 1 base and J gave up 4 bases, with 13 bases separating them. Germline V gene lookup returns CDR1 SGHRS and CDR2 YFSETQ. The chain's CDR3 is CASSLIGVGPDTQYF. Here the CDR3 DNA reads TGCGCCAGCAGCTTGATAGGGGTCGGGCCAGATACGCAGTATTTT.

This chain connects TRBV6-1 to TRBJ2-7; no clear D. Looked up from germline, CDR1 is MNHNS and CDR2 is SASEGT. This CDR3 contains 13 residues. V gave up 3 bases and J gave up 2 bases, with 8 bases separating them. CDR3 nucleotides: TGTGCCAGCAGTGAGGTACTACCCTACGAGCAGTACTTC. It specifies CASSEVLPYEQYF.

The genes are TRBV28 and TRBJ1-5; TRBD1 is a possible D gene (5 bases). V was pared by 4 bases and J by 5 bases, with 15 bases between. Germline CDR1 is MDHEN and CDR2 is SYDVKM. CDR3 length: 15 residues. The CDR3 region is CASSSGSPLYQPQHF. CDR3 DNA sequence: TGTGCCAGCAGTTCAGGGAGCCCCTTATATCAGCCCCAGCATTTT.

This chain links TRBV6-5 with TRBJ1-2, with 9 bases lining up with TRBD1. After removal of 8 bases from V and 5 bases from J, the junction contained 6 bases not matched to a gene. The germline V gene encodes CDR1 MNHEY and CDR2 SVGAGI. CDR3 length equals 13 residues. In DNA form, the CDR3 reads TGTGCCAGCTTCCCGGACAGGGGTTATGGCTACACCTTC. This encodes CASFPDRGYGYTF.

The chain is built from TRBV15 and TRBJ1-1; 7 bases align to TRBD1. CDR1 is LNHNV, CDR2 YYDKDF, per germline (reference sequence). The V segment lost 1 base and the J segment 3 bases; nucleotides outside the gene matches: 8. The CDR3 length is 16 residues. The CDR3 region is CATSRGQGLVYTEAFF. CDR3 coding DNA: TGTGCCACCAGCAGAGGACAGGGTCTTGTTTACACTGAAGCTTTCTTT.